These T cell receptor beta chains were read from a single sample in a study of T cells of healthy individuals. From the 5' RACE reads, TCRdb called clonotypes with MiXCR, one entry per CDR3 protein. The table shows approximately 50,000 distinct CDR3 sequences, with around 15% occurring only once. These receptor sequences come from a human donor in good health. Both conserved end residues are part of each CDR3. D genes are given only for firm matches.

D gene,J gene,CDR3 length,V gene,CDR3 protein
.,TRBJ2-1,11,TRBV20-1,CSVRAYNEQFF
.,TRBJ2-1,16,TRBV4-3,CASSQDLPPRYNEQFF
.,TRBJ1-4,15,TRBV9,CASSAGHATNEKLFF
TRBD2,TRBJ2-1,15,TRBV3-1,CASSKGLAGAPEQFF
.,TRBJ1-6,13,TRBV5-1,CASSLAGDSPLHF
.,TRBJ2-5,16,TRBV4-3,CASSQDGGPRGETQYF
.,TRBJ2-4,18,TRBV19,CASSMFRREARAKNIQYF
TRBD2,TRBJ2-3,21,TRBV6-5,CAGSLTSGGFRVLGGPDTQYF
.,TRBJ1-5,14,TRBV20-1,CSVLPGEDGQPQHF
TRBD1,TRBJ1-4,14,TRBV20-1,CRPSEGARGEKLFF
TRBD1,TRBJ1-1,15,TRBV6-1,CASITPGTANTEAFF
TRBD2,TRBJ2-3,16,TRBV4-3,CASSQETSGGTDTQYF
.,TRBJ1-4,13,TRBV14,CASSQARGGKLFF
TRBD1,TRBJ2-1,16,TRBV7-8,CASSLLPGTDYNEQFF
.,TRBJ1-6,15,TRBV10-3,CAISESGSYNSPLHF
TRBD2,TRBJ2-3,19,TRBV25-1,CASSEFKGTSGGFVDTQYF
.,TRBJ1-3,15,TRBV4-3,CASSNAGDSGNTIYF
.,TRBJ2-2,15,TRBV11-3,CASSLAGGKSGELFF
.,TRBJ1-1,15,TRBV4-3,CASSQEWVGGFEAFF
.,TRBJ1-6,17,TRBV20-1,CSARDPPGGSYNSPLHF
.,TRBJ2-7,13,TRBV7-9,CASSPGLFGEQYF
.,TRBJ1-3,17,TRBV6-5,CASSYSSPGVSGNTIYF
.,TRBJ2-3,17,TRBV29-1,CSVGPQGGTLGTDTQYF
TRBD2,TRBJ2-3,14,TRBV11-2,CASSVSGTADTQYF
TRBD1,TRBJ2-1,13,TRBV5-5,CASSRTGGNEQFF
.,TRBJ2-5,12,TRBV7-8,CASTVGGETQYF
.,TRBJ2-1,18,TRBV28,CASSFSGPFIVAADEQFF
TRBD1,TRBJ1-5,15,TRBV7-2,CASSLEGTGVRPQHF
.,TRBJ2-6,14,TRBV25-1,CASSERPGVSVLTF
.,TRBJ1-1,13,TRBV7-6,CASRGQMNTEAFF
.,TRBJ1-2,12,TRBV6-2/TRBV6-3,CASSYAGFGYTF
TRBD2,TRBJ2-7,14,TRBV6-1,CASSSSGGVYEQYF
.,TRBJ2-5,15,TRBV20-1,CSARDINRIQETQYF
.,TRBJ1-2,13,TRBV7-8,CASSSNSNYGYTF
TRBD1,TRBJ2-1,13,TRBV29-1,CSVSGQGAGEQFF
TRBD1,TRBJ1-5,14,TRBV9,CASSPGTGRQPQHF
.,TRBJ1-1,16,TRBV5-6,CASSLVVLLVNTEAFF
.,TRBJ2-1,17,TRBV7-9,CASSTRSGRVVYNEQFF
.,TRBJ2-7,13,TRBV9,CASSPPSSYEQYF
.,TRBJ1-6,14,TRBV10-3,CAISVTGHNSPLHF
.,TRBJ2-5,14,TRBV7-9,CASSFPQGVETQYF
TRBD1,TRBJ1-1,14,TRBV10-3,CAIRGDRGGTEAFF
.,TRBJ2-3,12,TRBV19,CASSIRSDTQYF
.,TRBJ1-1,14,TRBV5-4,CASSLGGANTEAFF
TRBD1,TRBJ1-2,15,TRBV20-1,CSAKHNSDRVYGYTF
TRBD1,TRBJ2-7,15,TRBV6-5,CASSTSGTGGDEQYF
TRBD1,TRBJ1-2,16,TRBV4-2,CASSRTGVELLSGYTF
TRBD2,TRBJ2-7,14,TRBV25-1,CASSPRTSGYEQYF
.,TRBJ1-2,15,TRBV27,CASRPLGGADYGYTF
.,TRBJ2-1,12,TRBV5-6,CASSTQGGEQFF
.,TRBJ1-2,13,TRBV7-2,CASSLATGFGYTF
.,TRBJ1-4,11,TRBV20-1,CSASGEEKLFF
.,TRBJ2-7,13,TRBV20-1,CSAKRVSSYEQYF
.,TRBJ2-1,14,TRBV2,CASGERPSYNEQFF
.,TRBJ2-7,12,TRBV29-1,CSAGTLSYEQYF
TRBD2,TRBJ2-3,19,TRBV7-3,CASSIGLAGAVESTDTQYF
TRBD1,TRBJ1-5,14,TRBV5-1,CASSETGGNQPQHF
TRBD2,TRBJ2-1,14,TRBV7-8,CASSPRGTTIEQFF